These 21 T cell receptor beta chains were all obtained from the same sample, sequenced in a study of blood T cells in healthy people across ages. Primed by a sample-barcoded 5' primer and a J-beta primer mix, a second PCR proceeded for 7 to 11 cycles. TCRdb passed the 5' RACE reads through MiXCR, listing each CDR3 protein once. The sample contains some 1,800,000 distinct CDR3 sequences, approximately 40% of which appear only once. The sample taken for sequencing was blood. The receptors come from a human donor in good health.

This clonotype was seen only a few times. A much larger clone lies a single base off, so this may be a read error. V usage is TRBV20-1 and J usage is TRBJ1-1; weak D call: TRBD1 (6 bases). The CDR3 runs 12 residues. Per the germline V gene, CDR1 is DFQATT and CDR2 is SNEGSKA (reference sequence). CDR3 in amino acids: CSATQGNAEAFF. The CDR3 DNA follows: TGCAGTGCTACTCAGGGGAACGCTGAAGCTTTCTTT.

The chain links TRBV12-3 or TRBV12-4 to TRBJ1-2, with TRBD1 identical over 7 bases. The V segment lost 10 bases and the J segment 8 bases; nucleotides outside the gene matches: 19. The CDR3 consists of 15 residues. The CDR3 protein is CATQTITDRVGGYTF. CDR3 DNA: TGTGCCACCCAAACGATCACCGACAGGGTGGGAGGCTACACCTTC.

This clonotype was recorded only once. This chain connects TRBV5-1 to TRBJ1-1; 8 nucleotides match TRBD1. The CDR3 consists of 15 residues. V trimming: 5 bases; J trimming: 1 base; junction bases outside the gene matches: 7. Germline-derived CDR1 and CDR2 are SGHRS and YFSETQ. CDR3 DNA sequence: TGCGCCAGCAGTTCTAGGACAGGGACGAACACTGAAGCTTTCTTT. Amino acid sequence: CASSSRTGTNTEAFF.

This chain connects TRBV6-1 to TRBJ2-4; D gene ambiguous. The J call is in doubt because the DNA end fits TRBJ2-7 better. The CDR3 is made up of 16 amino acids. The germline V gene encodes CDR1 MNHNS and CDR2 SASEGT. DNA of the CDR3: TGTGCCAGCAGCCAAAATGTGAGAGGCCCCTCCTACGAGCAGTACTTC. Amino acids: CASSQNVRGPSYEQYF.

This clonotype has more than one count but fewer than ten. In DNA, the CDR3 is TGCGCCAGCAGCTTAGATTGGACAGGGACCTACGAGCAGTACTTC. It codes for CASSLDWTGTYEQYF. The V and J genes are TRBV5-1 and TRBJ2-7, with 8 nucleotides matching TRBD1. The V gene end was trimmed by 2 bases and the J gene end by 2 bases; junction bases not matched to a gene: 6. CDR1 is SGHRS and CDR2 is YFSETQ in the germline V gene. The CDR3 covers 15 residues.

This clonotype has only a few counts. The CDR3: CASSPSTAEQETQYF. CDR3 DNA sequence: TGTGCCAGCAGCCCATCGACGGCCGAGCAAGAGACCCAGTACTTC. The genes are TRBV7-9 and TRBJ2-5; D remains ambiguous. Germline assignment: CDR1 SEHNR and CDR2 FQNEAQ (reference sequence). With 5 bases removed from V and 2 bases from J, the gap between germline ends came to 15 bases. There are 15 residues in the CDR3.

This clonotype was observed a few times. The V call is TRBV10-3, the J call TRBJ2-1, with D unresolved. Germline CDR1 is ENHRY and CDR2 is SYGVKD. This CDR3 is built from 12 residues. Trimming shortened V by 0 bases and J by 10 bases, and 7 bases separated the two germline ends. DNA of the CDR3: TGTGCCATCAGTGAGTCGTTTGGGGAGCAGTTCTTC. It yields the protein CAISESFGEQFF.

This clonotype occurred a few times. V is TRBV20-1 and J is TRBJ1-1; no clear D. Germline CDR1 reads DFQATT; CDR2 reads SNEGSKA (reference sequence). Trimming took 5 bases from V and 11 from J, leaving 9 bases between them. CDR3 size: 9 residues. The CDR3 DNA is TGCAGTGCTCCCCCCAAGGCTTTCTTT. It codes for CSAPPKAFF.

J is TRBJ1-3 and V is TRBV29-1; perhaps TRBD1 as D (5 bases). Trimming stripped 5 bases from V and 0 bases from J, with 14 bases between. Germline CDR1 SQVTM, CDR2 ANQGSEA. This CDR3 spans 15 amino acids. The CDR3 DNA reads TGCAGCGTTTCTGAACGAGGGGTCTCTGGAAACACCATATATTTT. This gives the protein CSVSERGVSGNTIYF.

The V gene is TRBV20-1, the J gene TRBJ1-1, with no clear D. This CDR3 is built from 12 residues. Trimming cost V 6 bases and J 3 bases, with 11 bases left between them. The germline V gene has CDR1 DFQATT and CDR2 SNEGSKA (reference sequence). The CDR3 loop is CSAVVVDTEAFF. CDR3 coding DNA: TGCAGTGCAGTGGTAGTGGACACTGAAGCTTTCTTT.

In its sample, this clonotype was seen a few times. The J gene is TRBJ1-2, the V gene TRBV6-5, with 7 nucleotides matching TRBD1. The germline V gene encodes CDR1 MNHEY and CDR2 SVGAGI. CDR3 length: 14 amino acids. V trimming: 3 bases; J trimming: 4 bases; junction bases outside the gene matches: 5. CDR3 protein: CASSYSHRGYGYTF. As DNA, the CDR3 is TGTGCCAGCAGTTATTCCCACAGGGGCTATGGCTACACCTTC.

The CDR3 DNA is TGTGCCAGCAGATCCCCTGGGGACAGTAGAGGCTACACCTTC. Protein sequence: CASRSPGDSRGYTF. V is TRBV28 and J is TRBJ1-2, with 7 bases that match TRBD1. The CDR3 runs to 14 residues. Trimming took 6 bases from V and 8 from J; bases not matched to a gene: 12. Germline V lookup: CDR1 MDHEN, CDR2 SYDVKM.

The chain has TRBV6-5 and TRBJ1-1; D uncertain. V lost 2 bases and J lost 6, with 7 bases in between. The CDR3 totals 12 residues. CDR1 is MNHEY, CDR2 SVGAGI, per germline. The CDR3 DNA sequence: TGTGCCAGCAGTTACGCCGGGGCTGAAGCTTTCTTT. Residues: CASSYAGAEAFF.

The rearrangement uses TRBV20-1 and TRBJ1-1, with D unclear. This CDR3 has 14 residues. Germline values: CDR1 DFQATT, CDR2 SNEGSKA (reference sequence). Trimming shortened V by 3 bases and J by 2 bases, and 13 bases separated the two germline ends. CDR3 in DNA: TGCAGTGCTAGCCGGGGTAGGGAAAACACTGAAGCTTTCTTT. Its protein is CSASRGRENTEAFF.

This sequence joins TRBV2 and TRBJ2-7; D is possibly TRBD1 (5 bases). The V end lost 3 bases, the J end lost 2 bases, and 17 bases lay between the germline ends. Germline CDR1 SNHLY, CDR2 FYNNEI. CDR3 length: 16 amino acids. DNA for the CDR3: TGTGCCAGCAGTGAGGCCAGACCCATAGGGGCCTACGAGCAGTACTTC. Amino acids: CASSEARPIGAYEQYF. Full variable domain (outside the CDR3, taken from reference TRBV2 and TRBJ2-7): EPEVTQTPSHQVTQMGQEVILRCVPISNHLYFYWYRQILGQKVEFLVSFYNNEISEKSEIFDDQFSVERPDGSNFTLKIRSTKLEDSAMYFCASSEARPIGAYEQYFGPGTRLTVT.

This clonotype was observed once. The chain joins TRBV7-8 to TRBJ2-1, with TRBD2 matching over 10 bases. The CDR3 runs to 15 residues. Germline trimming cut 3 bases from V and 6 bases from J; bases unmatched to any gene: 5. Germline-derived CDR1 and CDR2 are SGHVS and FQNEAQ. The CDR3 DNA follows: TGTGCCAGCAGCTTTACTAGCGGGGAAGGCAATGAGCAGTTCTTC. This translates into CASSFTSGEGNEQFF.

The chain joins TRBV5-1 to TRBJ2-3; possible D gene TRBD2, 7 bases. Trimming stripped 7 bases from V and 0 bases from J, with 15 bases between. There are 15 residues in the CDR3. Germline assignment: CDR1 SGHRS and CDR2 YFSETQ. As DNA, the CDR3 is TGCGCCAGCCGCAGGGGCGGGGGAAGCACAGATACGCAGTATTTT. It encodes CASRRGGGSTDTQYF.

This clonotype was seen more than once but under ten times. CDR3 DNA: TGTGCCAGCAGATCTGACGGGTACGAGCAGTACTTC. Translation gives CASRSDGYEQYF. The chain is built from TRBV6-2 or TRBV6-3 and TRBJ2-7; D call uncertain. The germline V gene encodes CDR1 MNHEY and CDR2 SVGEGT. Trimming shortened V by 6 bases and J by 4 bases, and 10 bases separated the two germline ends. This CDR3 region has 12 residues.

This clonotype was observed a handful of times. V gene TRBV11-2 combines with J gene TRBJ2-3; 9 bases fit TRBD2. Germline CDR1 SGHAT, CDR2 FQNNGV. Trimming cost V 5 bases and J 2 bases; bases outside gene matches: 17. This CDR3 has 19 amino acids. This chain's CDR3 is CASSPRKGISGGYTDTQYF. In DNA, the CDR3 is TGTGCCAGCAGCCCAAGAAAGGGGATTAGCGGGGGATACACAGATACGCAGTATTTT.

This clonotype was found a few times. The CDR3 nucleotides are TGCGCCAGCAGCCAAGTTCAGCGTCCTGGGGCCAACGTCCTGACTTTC. The encoded protein is CASSQVQRPGANVLTF. The rearrangement links TRBV4-1 to TRBJ2-6; D is ambiguous. The CDR3 spans 16 residues. CDR1 and CDR2 from the germline V gene are MGHRA and YSYEKL. Trimming shortened V by 1 base and J by 2 bases, and 9 bases separated the two germline ends.

Turning to this clonotype: At one end the junction does not follow the germline gene, possibly because of a read error. This sequence joins TRBV7-2 and TRBJ2-5; 10 bases are shared with TRBD1. The closer fit of TRBJ2-7 to the DNA end suggests the J call may be wrong. Looked up from germline, CDR1 is SGHTA and CDR2 is FQGNSA. The CDR3 consists of 14 residues. The CDR3 here is CVSSSGQGPYEQYF. The CDR3 DNA sequence: TGTGTCAGCAGCTCGGGACAGGGGCCCTACGAGCAGTACTTC.